The 22 T cell receptor beta chains below were found in one sample sequenced in a study of shared clonotypes between healthy human individuals. Profiled with immunoSEQ multiplex PCR; TCRdb holds only in-frame clones, not every one. The profile covers over a million clones, with approximately 78% appearing a single time and 0.55% to 0.7% taken by the ten largest. What was sequenced was memory CD4+ T cells from PBMCs. Subset reported: CD45RA-negative fraction. The receptors shown here come from a man in his late teens or twenties in good health. Some clones in this sample may be carry-over from other donors' samples.

This clone showed up just a few times. V usage is TRBV5-1 and J usage is TRBJ2-2; D possibly corresponds to TRBD1 (5 bases). V lost 4 bases and J lost 2, with 12 bases in between. CDR1 is SGHRS, CDR2 YFSETQ, per germline. This CDR3 has 15 amino acids. Here the CDR3 reads CASSLQALNTGELFF. The CDR3 nucleotides read TGCGCCAGCAGCCTACAGGCACTCAACACCGGGGAGCTGTTTTTT. Supplemented by reference TRBV5-1 and TRBJ2-2, the full variable domain reads KAGVTQTPRYLIKTRGQQVTLSCSPISGHRSVSWYQQTPGQGLQFLFEYFSETQRNKGNFPGRFSGRQFSNSRSEMNVSTLELGDSALYLCASSLQALNTGELFFGEGSRLTVL.

The chain recombines TRBV29-1 with TRBJ1-1, with D tentatively TRBD1 (5 bases). Trimming removed 3 bases at V and 4 bases at J, with 15 bases between. CDR1 and CDR2 from the germline V gene are SQVTM and ANQGSEA. The CDR3 has 14 residues. CDR3 in DNA: TGCAGCGTTGAGAGTCAGGGAATGGGCACTGAAGCTTTCTTT. Translating it yields CSVESQGMGTEAFF.

This clone was seen a few times. CDR3 sequence (DNA): TGCGCCAGCAGCGCAACTTCGCCGGGACAGAGAAACTATGGCTACACCTTC. Its protein product is CASSATSPGQRNYGYTF. The genes are TRBV4-1 and TRBJ1-2, with 7 bases aligning to TRBD1. V shed 5 bases, J shed 2 bases, and the junction held 14 bases outside the gene matches. The CDR3 is 17 amino acids. Looked up from germline, CDR1 is MGHRA and CDR2 is YSYEKL.

V and J are TRBV4-3 and TRBJ2-7; D call uncertain. The V end lost 0 bases, the J end lost 2 bases, and 8 bases lay between the germline ends. Germline CDR1 reads LGHNA; CDR2 reads YSLEER. This CDR3 is 14 amino acids long. The CDR3 is CASSQDRRAYEQYF. The CDR3 bases are TGCGCCAGCAGCCAAGACAGAAGAGCCTACGAGCAGTACTTC.

This clone was seen a single time. V is TRBV19 and J is TRBJ1-1; D is possibly TRBD1 (5 bases). Germline lookup yields CDR1 LNHDA and CDR2 SQIVND (reference sequence). The CDR3 sequence is 14 residues long. V lost 4 bases and J lost 0, with 9 bases in between. The CDR3: CASSTGLMNTEAFF. CDR3 nucleotides: TGTGCCAGTAGTACGGGACTTATGAACACTGAAGCTTTCTTT.

Regarding this clone: A junction end diverges from the germline sequence, so it may reflect a read error. The chain joins TRBV5-4 to TRBJ1-1, with D possibly being TRBD1 (5 bases). This CDR3 has 15 residues. Germline V gene data show CDR1 as SGHNT and CDR2 as YYREEE (reference sequence). The CDR3 DNA reads TGTGCCAGCACCTTGCCCGGCGGGGCGCGGACTGAAGCTTTCTTT. Amino acid sequence: CASTLPGGARTEAFF.

In DNA, the CDR3 is TGTGCCAGCAGCTCTGGACACGGCGGGGTAGAAAAACTGTTTTTT. It is translated as CASSSGHGGVEKLFF. The V gene is TRBV6-4, the J gene TRBJ1-4; D may be TRBD1 (5 bases). The CDR3 loop spans 15 amino acids. Trimming removed 6 bases from V and 8 bases from J, with 19 bases in between. Germline V gene lookup returns CDR1 MRHNA and CDR2 SNTAGT.

The rearrangement joins TRBV2 to TRBJ2-5, with D hard to call. This CDR3 spans 12 amino acids. Germline CDR1 is SNHLY and CDR2 is FYNNEI. The V end was cut by 4 bases, the J end by 5 bases, with 8 bases between. This chain's CDR3 is CASSVTRETQYF. CDR3 nucleotides: TGTGCCAGCAGTGTCACGCGGGAGACCCAGTACTTC.

The V and J genes are TRBV2 and TRBJ2-5; the match to TRBD2 covers 10 bases. The CDR3 extends over 16 amino acids. The germline V gene encodes CDR1 SNHLY and CDR2 FYNNEI. Trimming at V came to 4 bases and at J to 1 base, leaving 6 bases not matched to a gene. CDR3 region: CASSGPSGSPQETQYF. For the CDR3, the DNA is TGTGCCAGCAGTGGCCCTAGCGGGAGCCCCCAAGAGACCCAGTACTTC.

CDR3 bases: TGTGCCAGCAGTGAGCTAGCTTTATCCTACAATGAGCAGTTCTTC. Its translation is CASSELALSYNEQFF. The chain employs TRBV28 and TRBJ2-1, with D possibly TRBD2 on 5 matching bases. Germline CDR1 reads MDHEN; CDR2 reads SYDVKM. The CDR3 totals 15 residues. The V end lost 5 bases, the J end lost 1 base, and 12 bases lay between the germline ends.

The chain joins TRBV29-1 to TRBJ2-1; D call uncertain. Between the trimmed V and J ends, which lost 7 bases and 6 bases, there was a span of 10 bases. The CDR3 runs to 11 residues. Per germline, CDR1 SQVTM and CDR2 ANQGSEA. The CDR3 sequence: CSAAWVNEQFF. CDR3 sequence (DNA): TGCAGCGCAGCTTGGGTCAATGAGCAGTTCTTC.

This clone was seen many times. This chain joins TRBV5-1 and TRBJ1-1; maybe TRBD1 (5 bases). Germline CDR1 and CDR2: SGHRS and YFSETQ. Trimming pared 0 bases from V and 2 bases from J, leaving 8 bases between. This CDR3 region has 14 residues. CDR3 in amino acids: CASSLGQYNTEAFF. CDR3 sequence (DNA): TGCGCCAGCAGCTTGGGACAGTACAACACTGAAGCTTTCTTT.

This rearrangement joins TRBV28 to TRBJ1-5, with D possibly TRBD1 on 5 matching bases. Between the trimmed V and J ends, which lost 5 bases and 7 bases, there was a span of 18 bases. Germline values: CDR1 MDHEN, CDR2 SYDVKM. This CDR3 comprises 15 residues. CDR3 protein: CASSTSGTGGQPQHF. In DNA form, the CDR3 reads TGTGCCAGCAGTACTTCCGGGACGGGAGGGCAGCCCCAGCATTTT.

CDR3 amino acids: CAWIEKGRGHRSGELFF. CDR3 in DNA: TGTGCCTGGATCGAGAAGGGGCGGGGGCATCGCAGCGGGGAGCTGTTTTTT. V gene TRBV30 combines with J gene TRBJ2-2; possible D gene TRBD2, 7 bases. From germline, CDR1 is GTSNPN and CDR2 SVGIG (reference sequence). This CDR3 has 17 amino acids. Trimming took 4 bases from V and 7 from J, leaving 25 bases between them.

V gene TRBV6-5 combines with J gene TRBJ1-1, with D perhaps matching TRBD1 (6 bases). Germline V lookup: CDR1 MNHEY, CDR2 SVGAGI. The CDR3 covers 14 residues. V was trimmed by 4 bases and J by 6 bases, leaving 15 bases between them. As DNA, the CDR3 is TGTGCCAGCAGTTTCCCGGGGGCTAAGTCTGAAGCTTTCTTT. Its translation: CASSFPGAKSEAFF.

The chain couples TRBV2 to TRBJ2-6, with a tentative D call TRBD1 (5 bases). Trimming removed 5 bases from V and 0 bases from J, with 8 bases in between. The CDR3 spans 15 residues. Germline CDR1 is SNHLY and CDR2 is FYNNEI. CDR3 region: CASSQGPSGANVLTF. CDR3 sequence (DNA): TGTGCCAGCAGTCAGGGCCCCTCTGGGGCCAACGTCCTGACTTTC.

This rearrangement joins TRBV30 to TRBJ2-1, with D perhaps TRBD2 (5 bases). Looked up from germline, CDR1 is GTSNPN and CDR2 is SVGIG (reference sequence). This CDR3 region has 13 residues. Trimming pared 0 bases from V and 4 bases from J, leaving 7 bases between. The CDR3 DNA follows: TGTGCCTGGAGTGTCTCGGGATACAATGAGCAGTTCTTC. This translates into CAWSVSGYNEQFF.

V and J are TRBV11-1 and TRBJ2-7; the D gene is possibly TRBD1 (6 bases). CDR3 length: 14 amino acids. The V and J ends lost 5 bases and 1 base respectively, with 12 bases between them. Germline lookup yields CDR1 SGHAT and CDR2 FQDESV (reference sequence). The CDR3 spells CASSEGQPSYEQYF. CDR3 DNA sequence: TGTGCCAGCAGCGAAGGACAGCCATCCTACGAGCAGTACTTC.

For this clone: Given a much more abundant clone one base away, this may be a read error. Other nucleotide sequences in the sample specify the same CDR3. The chain uses TRBV6-1 and TRBJ2-3; D unresolved. Looked up from germline, CDR1 is MNHNS and CDR2 is SASEGT. Deletions cut 1 base from V and 3 bases from J, with 5 bases between. CDR3 size: 13 residues. This CDR3 is CASSEVWTDTQYF. CDR3 bases: TGTGCCAGCAGTGAAGTGTGGACAGATACGCAGTATTTT.

This chain uses TRBV15 with TRBJ1-2, with TRBD1 matching over 9 bases. CDR1 is LNHNV, CDR2 YYDKDF, per germline (reference sequence). This CDR3 spans 16 amino acids. Unmatched junction bases numbered 5, after V lost 1 base and J lost 2 bases. The CDR3 bases are TGTGCCACCAGCAGAGGGTTTGGGACAGGGAACTATGGCTACACCTTC. Translated, it gives CATSRGFGTGNYGYTF.

CDR3 bases: TGTGCCTGGAGAATGGCGGGTAGCACAGATACGCAGTATTTT. Its translation: CAWRMAGSTDTQYF. The chain joins TRBV30 to TRBJ2-3, with D maybe TRBD2 (5 bases). Trimming cost V 3 bases and J 0 bases, with 10 bases left between them. Germline V gene data show CDR1 as GTSNPN and CDR2 as SVGIG (reference sequence). The CDR3 is made up of 14 amino acids.

This clone occurred a few times. The same CDR3 arises from other DNA sequences in this sample as well. The V gene is TRBV9, the J gene TRBJ2-6, with no clear D. The germline V and J ends were trimmed by 0 bases and 0 bases, with 4 bases remaining between them. This CDR3 has 15 residues. Germline-derived CDR1 and CDR2 are SGDLS and YYNGEE. CDR3 amino acids: CASSVGGSGANVLTF. CDR3 nucleotide sequence: TGTGCCAGCAGCGTAGGCGGCTCTGGGGCCAACGTCCTGACTTTC. Complete variable domain (other parts from reference TRBV9 and TRBJ2-6): DSGVTQTPKHLITATGQRVTLRCSPRSGDLSVYWYQQSLDQGLQFLIQYYNGEERAKGNILERFSAQQFPDLHSELNLSSLELGDSALYFCASSVGGSGANVLTFGAGSRLTVL.